This entry lists 17 T cell receptor beta chains sequenced from one sample in a study of cytomegalovirus exposure and HLA in healthy donors (dated by TCRdb to 2015 to 2018). Libraries were made using the immunoSEQ multiplex PCR assay. A mixture of 60 forward primers for TCR Vbeta segments and 13 reverse primers for TCR Jbeta segments was used in the multiplex PCR. In its TCRdb copy, this immuneACCESS table keeps in-frame sequences only and misses some clones. Where compared with another copy, unresolved V genes explain less than half of these, and the others have no known cause. This sample lists approximately 150,000 clones; about a tenth were detected once. The ten top clones hold 1.5% to 2% of the sample. Material: PBMCs. These receptors originate from a male donor in good health and CMV-seronegative.

The rearrangement uses TRBV7-2 and TRBJ2-7; maybe TRBD2 (5 bases). V was cut by 2 bases and J by 6 bases, with 17 bases left in between. Germline values: CDR1 SGHTA, CDR2 FQGNSA. The length of the CDR3 is 15 residues. The CDR3 spells CASSLSPQRAGEQYF. CDR3 DNA sequence: TGTGCCAGCAGCTTAAGTCCGCAGAGGGCGGGCGAGCAGTACTTC.

The chain links TRBV5-4 to TRBJ2-7; 7 nucleotides line up with TRBD1. V lost 9 bases to trimming and J lost 0 bases; unmatched junction nucleotides: 9. This CDR3 comprises 14 residues. In germline, CDR1 is SGHNT, CDR2 YYREEE (reference sequence). The chain's CDR3 is CATKKDRSSYEQYF. The CDR3 DNA reads as TGTGCCACCAAGAAGGACAGGAGCTCCTACGAGCAGTACTTC.

The J gene is TRBJ1-1, the V gene TRBV28, with 10 nucleotides matching TRBD1. With 4 bases clipped from V and 5 bases from J, the junction kept 1 base outside the gene matches. The CDR3 runs to 13 residues. Germline values: CDR1 MDHEN, CDR2 SYDVKM. The CDR3 spells CASSWTGGTEAFF. For the CDR3, the DNA is TGTGCCAGCAGTTGGACAGGGGGTACTGAAGCTTTCTTT.

The chain is built from TRBV28 and TRBJ1-1, with 11 bases lining up with TRBD1. The junction had 4 bases not matched to a gene; V was cut back by 6 bases and J by 7 bases. This CDR3 spans 13 amino acids. CDR1 and CDR2 from the germline V gene are MDHEN and SYDVKM. The CDR3 sequence: CASSIGTGGEAFF. DNA for the CDR3: TGTGCCAGCAGCATCGGGACAGGGGGTGAAGCTTTCTTT.

The gene calls are TRBV2 and TRBJ2-3, with D tentatively TRBD1 (5 bases). V was cut by 8 bases and J by 0 bases, with 9 bases left in between. CDR3 length equals 13 residues. CDR1 SNHLY and CDR2 FYNNEI come from the germline V gene. This CDR3 reads CASEGESTDTQYF. CDR3 coding DNA: TGTGCCAGCGAAGGGGAAAGCACAGATACGCAGTATTTT. The variable domain in full, completed from reference TRBV2 and TRBJ2-3, reads EPEVTQTPSHQVTQMGQEVILRCVPISNHLYFYWYRQILGQKVEFLVSFYNNEISEKSEIFDDQFSVERPDGSNFTLKIRSTKLEDSAMYFCASEGESTDTQYFGPGTRLTVL.

This clone was counted between two and nine times. The V call is TRBV19, the J call TRBJ1-2; weak D call: TRBD1 (5 bases). This CDR3 spans 13 amino acids. V gave up 5 bases and J gave up 4 bases, with 11 bases separating them. The germline V gene has CDR1 LNHDA and CDR2 SQIVND (reference sequence). The CDR3 protein is CASSAGPSYGYTF. Here the CDR3 DNA reads TGTGCCAGTAGTGCGGGACCTTCCTATGGCTACACCTTC.

This clone was picked up a small number of times. The V call is TRBV7-9, the J call TRBJ1-2; tentative D call: TRBD1 (5 bases). CDR1 is SEHNR and CDR2 is FQNEAQ in the germline V gene (reference sequence). The CDR3 runs 17 residues. The V gene lost 7 bases and the J gene lost 0 bases, with 21 bases spanning the gap. CDR3 in DNA: TGTGCCAGCAACAAAGGGGAGGCCCCGGGAGCTAACTATGGCTACACCTTC. Protein product: CASNKGEAPGANYGYTF.

This clone was seen more than once but under ten times. CDR3 sequence reads: CASSEMLGQGMSQHF. Written as DNA, the CDR3 is TGTGCCAGCAGTGAAATGTTGGGACAGGGGATGTCCCAGCATTTT. The rearrangement joins TRBV6-1 to TRBJ1-5; 10 bases are shared with TRBD1. Trimming removed 2 bases from V and 11 bases from J; junction bases left unmatched: 9. Per germline, CDR1 MNHNS and CDR2 SASEGT. The CDR3 contains 15 residues.

This clone was counted a few times. The DNA for the CDR3 is TGTGCCAGCTCACCATTTACCCTGGCTAGCGGGAGGACAGCAGAGACCCAGTACTTC. It translates to CASSPFTLASGRTAETQYF. V is TRBV18 and J is TRBJ2-5, with 11 bases that match TRBD2. J was trimmed by 4 bases and V by 2 bases; bases with no gene match: 15. Germline V CDR1 and CDR2: KGHSH, LQKENI. The CDR3 is 19 residues long.

V gene TRBV11-3 combines with J gene TRBJ2-1; TRBD2 agrees at 9 bases. The CDR3 is made up of 16 amino acids. Germline CDR1 SGHNT, CDR2 YENEEA. V lost 5 bases and J lost 5; bases outside the gene matches: 10. The CDR3 spells CASSTRTSATHNEQFF. CDR3 coding DNA: TGTGCCAGCAGCACGCGGACTAGCGCGACTCACAATGAGCAGTTCTTC.

The chain joins TRBV29-1 to TRBJ2-2, with a possible D match to TRBD2 (5 bases). Germline V gene sequence: CDR1 SQVTM, CDR2 ANQGSEA. The CDR3 contains 15 residues. The germline V and J ends were trimmed by 6 bases and 2 bases, with 16 bases remaining between them. The CDR3 sequence: CSVAWGDINTGELFF. The CDR3 nucleotides read TGCAGCGTCGCATGGGGAGATATTAACACCGGGGAGCTGTTTTTT.

V gene TRBV4-2 combines with J gene TRBJ2-1, with 11 nucleotides matching TRBD2. This CDR3 region has 16 residues. J gave up 4 bases and V 1 base, and 3 bases lay outside the gene matches. Germline V gene sequence: CDR1 LGHNA, CDR2 YNFKEQ. The CDR3 reads CASSQGGLAEYNEQFF. The CDR3 nucleotides read TGTGCCAGCAGCCAAGGGGGACTAGCGGAATACAATGAGCAGTTCTTC.

The chain joins TRBV28 to TRBJ2-2; D unclear. In germline, CDR1 is MDHEN, CDR2 SYDVKM. The CDR3 runs 16 residues. V was clipped by 1 base and J by 3 bases, with 12 bases between them. The CDR3 region is CASSLFTVTDTGELFF. The CDR3 nucleotides read TGTGCCAGCAGTTTATTTACAGTGACGGACACCGGGGAGCTGTTTTTT.

This clone has more than one count but fewer than ten. V usage is TRBV7-9 and J usage is TRBJ1-2; 10 positions match TRBD1. Germline CDR1 and CDR2: SEHNR and FQNEAQ (reference sequence). CDR3 length: 15 amino acids. V trimming: 2 bases; J trimming: 4 bases; junction bases outside the gene matches: 4. CDR3: CASSLPGQGIYGYTF. The CDR3 DNA is TGTGCCAGCAGCTTACCGGGACAGGGGATCTATGGCTACACCTTC.

The chain uses TRBV19 and TRBJ1-4, with D perhaps matching TRBD1 (6 bases). The germline V gene encodes CDR1 LNHDA and CDR2 SQIVND (reference sequence). V lost 5 bases and J 0 bases, leaving 10 bases between the germline ends. The CDR3 loop spans 15 amino acids. The CDR3 coding sequence is TGTGCCAGTAGTCCCGGACAGACAACTAATGAAAAACTGTTTTTT. Translating gives CASSPGQTTNEKLFF.

This clone occurred a few times. V is TRBV27 and J is TRBJ2-1; 9 bases are shared with TRBD2. The CDR3 contains 14 residues. V shed 3 bases and J 8 bases; nucleotides not matched to a gene: 5. Germline V gives CDR1 MNHEY, CDR2 SMNVEV (reference sequence). CDR3 sequence reads: CASSLGLAGHEQFF. CDR3 DNA sequence: TGTGCCAGCAGTTTGGGGCTAGCGGGACATGAGCAGTTCTTC.

This clone was counted only a few times. The genes are TRBV7-2 and TRBJ2-7, with TRBD2 identical over 10 bases. CDR1 is SGHTA and CDR2 is FQGNSA in the germline V gene. The CDR3 contains 15 residues. Trimming cost V 5 bases and J 6 bases; bases outside gene matches: 10. This CDR3 reads CASSPMTSGLSEQYF. The CDR3 nucleotides are TGTGCCAGCAGCCCTATGACTAGCGGGCTTAGCGAGCAGTACTTC.